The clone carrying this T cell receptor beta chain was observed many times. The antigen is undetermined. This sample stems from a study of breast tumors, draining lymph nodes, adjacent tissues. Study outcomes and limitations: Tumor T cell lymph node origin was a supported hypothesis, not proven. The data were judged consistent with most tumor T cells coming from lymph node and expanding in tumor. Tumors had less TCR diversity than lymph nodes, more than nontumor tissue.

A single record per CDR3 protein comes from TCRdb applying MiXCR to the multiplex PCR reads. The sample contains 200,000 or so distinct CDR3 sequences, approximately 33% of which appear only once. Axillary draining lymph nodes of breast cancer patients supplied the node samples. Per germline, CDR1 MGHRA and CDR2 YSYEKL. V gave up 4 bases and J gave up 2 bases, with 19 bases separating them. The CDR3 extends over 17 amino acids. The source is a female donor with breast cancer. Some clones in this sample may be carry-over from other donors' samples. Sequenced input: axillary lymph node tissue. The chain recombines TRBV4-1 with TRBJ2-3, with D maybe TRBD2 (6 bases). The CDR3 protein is CASSPTHLEGTTDTQYF. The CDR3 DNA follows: TGCGCCAGCAGCCCGACCCACTTGGAGGGGACCACAGATACGCAGTATTTT.